The T cell receptor beta chain under discussion was sequenced for a study of beta chain features in type 1 diabetes. Expressed TCRB transcripts were sequenced, since all the RNA that had been isolated was reverse transcribed. Some clones are missing from TCRdb's copy, which holds only in-frame ones; the method was immunoSEQ multiplex PCR. The profile shows 300,000 to 450,000 clones, roughly 12% of them singletons. General study results and limits: People with Type 1 diabetes carried modestly yet significantly shorter TCRB CDR3s in all four CD4+ subsets.

The germline V and J ends were trimmed by 5 bases and 0 bases, with 14 bases remaining between them. The CDR3 has 17 residues. CDR1 is MDHEN and CDR2 is SYDVKM in the germline V gene. This clone was observed a handful of times. Its target is not known. The receptor comes from a woman between 18 and 30 years old with type 1 diabetes. The rearrangement joins TRBV28 to TRBJ2-6; tentatively, D is TRBD1 (6 bases). Sequenced sample: naive CD4+ T cells from blood. CDR3 amino acids: CASSLPTGRSGANVLTF. CDR3 DNA sequence: TGTGCCAGCAGTCTCCCTACAGGGCGCTCTGGGGCCAACGTCCTGACTTTC.